This TCR beta chain was found in a study of T-cell memory formation after mild COVID-19. Whole-study findings and limits: Researchers report contracting CD4+ clones mostly in CM and EM, with CD8+ clones in EMRA. The study found balanced CD4/CD8 in clones contracting day 15 to 85 and a CD4+ lean in later expanders.

Between the trimmed V and J ends, which lost 9 bases and 5 bases, there was a span of 10 bases. Germline V gives CDR1 MNHEY, CDR2 SVGAGI. This CDR3 has 11 amino acids. TCR alpha and TCR beta cDNA libraries carrying sample barcodes and UMIs came from 5'RACE with constant-segment primers. MiXCR was run by TCRdb on the 5' RACE reads, yielding one entry per CDR3 protein. The sample consists of under 400,000 distinct CDR3 sequences, 28% of them appearing once. This clonotype was seen a few times. Its specificity is unknown. This chain uses TRBV6-5 with TRBJ2-5; the D is unclear. The receptor was isolated from an adult woman who had mild COVID-19 (a few samples of this study predate the infection). Cell type and time point are not known. The sequenced sample was PBMCs or a T cell subset sorted from them (not recorded which). CDR3 sequence: CASKTRETQYF. The CDR3 DNA reads as TGTGCCAGTAAGACCCGGGAGACCCAGTACTTC.